These 24 T cell receptor beta chains share one sample of origin, sequenced in a study of CXCR3-negative and CXCR3-positive naive CD8 T cells. The libraries of TRB cDNA were prepared using 5' RACE with UMI labels. TCRdb re-called the 5' RACE reads; one entry per CDR3 protein, DNA not given. Its table records about 43,000 distinct CDR3 sequences. The sample was memory CD8+ T cells from blood. These TCRs come from a human donor in good health. Some clones in this sample may be carry-over from other donors' samples.

The chain joins TRBV7-7 to TRBJ1-5; TCRdb calls TRBD1, which cannot be checked without DNA. This CDR3 comprises 15 residues. Germline V lookup: CDR1 SSHAT, CDR2 FNYEAQ (reference sequence). The CDR3 spells CASSPGTGVHQPQHF.

This chain uses TRBV20-1 with TRBJ2-7; the TCRdb D gene call, TRBD1, has no DNA to confirm it. The CDR3 is made up of 11 amino acids. Germline V gene data show CDR1 as DFQATT and CDR2 as SNEGSKA (reference sequence). CDR3 sequence reads: CSAGQGNEQYF.

The V and J genes are TRBV10-3 and TRBJ1-2; TCRdb names TRBD1, which stays unverified in the absence of DNA. This CDR3 comprises 14 residues. From germline, CDR1 is ENHRY and CDR2 SYGVKD. CDR3: CAISESDRAYGYTF.

The V and J genes are TRBV18 and TRBJ2-7; absent DNA, TCRdb's TRBD1 call cannot be checked. Germline CDR1 reads KGHSH; CDR2 reads LQKENI. The CDR3 is 13 residues long. The CDR3 protein is CASSPGDGYEQYF.

The rearrangement links TRBV23-1 to TRBJ1-1; TCRdb lists TRBD1, though no DNA is available to test this call. TRBV23-1 falls under the ORF class, with uncertain function. The CDR3 contains 11 residues. The CDR3 is CASPQEGASFF.

This CDR3 reads CASSASGTSGGAEQFF. V usage is TRBV6-4 and J usage is TRBJ2-1; TCRdb selects TRBD2, and the lack of DNA leaves this call unchecked. Germline V gene data show CDR1 as MRHNA and CDR2 as SNTAGT. The CDR3 is 16 residues long.

The V call is TRBV6-6, the J call TRBJ2-7; without DNA, the TCRdb call of TRBD1 cannot be checked. The CDR3 sequence is 14 residues long. Per germline, CDR1 MNHNY and CDR2 SVGAGI (reference sequence). The CDR3 region is CASSYFQGPYEQYF.

This chain links TRBV19 with TRBJ2-3; TCRdb lists TRBD2, though no DNA is available to test this call. CDR1 and CDR2 (germline): LNHDA, SQIVND (reference sequence). This CDR3 is 15 amino acids long. CDR3 region: CASSIGGGSTDTQYF.

The chain employs TRBV29-1 and TRBJ2-1. Germline V gives CDR1 SQVTM, CDR2 ANQGSEA. The CDR3 has 12 residues. The CDR3 here is CSVDPENNEQFF.

This rearrangement joins TRBV28 to TRBJ1-2; TCRdb's D call, TRBD1, is unchecked because there is no DNA. From germline, CDR1 is MDHEN and CDR2 SYDVKM. The CDR3 contains 14 residues. CDR3 sequence reads: CASSPRTDVYGYTF.

This chain connects TRBV12-3 or TRBV12-4 to TRBJ2-2; the D gene TCRdb calls, TRBD2, cannot be checked with no DNA. This CDR3 has 15 amino acids. CDR3 amino acids: CASSPGTRSTGELFF.

The chain is built from TRBV6-2 or TRBV6-3 and TRBJ2-7. CDR1 and CDR2 from the germline V gene are MNHEY and SVGEGT. The CDR3 spans 13 residues. CDR3 region: CASSYSETEEQYF.

The J gene is TRBJ2-1, the V gene TRBV6-2 or TRBV6-3. This CDR3 region has 15 residues. The germline CDR1 and CDR2 sequences are MNHEY and SVGEGT. CDR3 region: CASSYLPTSRNEQFF.

V gene TRBV12-3 or TRBV12-4 combines with J gene TRBJ2-1; absent DNA, TCRdb's TRBD1 call cannot be checked. The length of the CDR3 is 12 residues. CDR3 residues: CASSPHPGEQFF.

The rearrangement uses TRBV21-1 and TRBJ2-7; TCRdb returns TRBD2, unconfirmable since there is no DNA. TRBV21-1 is a documented pseudogene. The CDR3 sequence is 15 residues long. Here the CDR3 reads CASSPYRKAAYEQYF.

The chain's CDR3 is CASSPGPREAYEQYF. V gene TRBV6-2 or TRBV6-3 combines with J gene TRBJ2-7; TCRdb's D gene call, TRBD2, goes unchecked for lack of DNA. This CDR3 has 15 residues. The germline V gene encodes CDR1 MNHEY and CDR2 SVGEGT.

The rearrangement joins TRBV7-3 to TRBJ1-4; checking the TCRdb D call of TRBD1 is not possible without DNA. The CDR3 runs 15 residues. The V gene's germline CDR1 is SGHTA and CDR2 FQGTGA. The CDR3 loop is CASSLLGGGNEKLFF.

This rearrangement joins TRBV12-3 or TRBV12-4 to TRBJ1-2; TCRdb's D call of TRBD1 is untestable without DNA. The CDR3 spans 16 residues. CDR3 residues: CASSLAGTTALYGYTF.

The CDR3: CASRPGPTYNEQFF. This chain links TRBV2 with TRBJ2-1; TCRdb picks TRBD2, but there is no DNA to check that call. The germline CDR1 and CDR2 sequences are SNHLY and FYNNEI. The CDR3 is 14 residues long.

The rearrangement uses TRBV6-5 and TRBJ2-3; TCRdb selects TRBD2, and the lack of DNA leaves this call unchecked. The CDR3 loop spans 17 amino acids. Germline CDR1 and CDR2: MNHEY and SVGAGI. The CDR3 reads CASSYFLGGSGEHTQYF.

The chain carries TRBV5-5 and TRBJ2-7; as DNA is missing, the TRBD2 call by TCRdb cannot be tested. Germline CDR1 is SGHKS and CDR2 is YYEKEE (reference sequence). The CDR3 is made up of 14 amino acids. The CDR3 sequence: CASSLGQGPYEQYF.

The rearrangement links TRBV25-1 to TRBJ2-2; TCRdb selects TRBD1, and the lack of DNA leaves this call unchecked. Per germline, CDR1 MGHDK and CDR2 SYGVNS. The CDR3 has 15 amino acids. The CDR3 loop is CASSEFVGRTGELFF. The entire variable domain, with the rest obtained from reference TRBV25-1 and TRBJ2-2, is as follows: EADIYQTPRYLVIGTGKKITLECSQTMGHDKMYWYQQDPGMELHLIHYSYGVNSTEKGDLSSESTVSRIRTEHFPLTLESARPSHTSQYLCASSEFVGRTGELFFGEGSRLTVL.

The V gene is TRBV9, the J gene TRBJ1-1. Germline CDR1 is SGDLS and CDR2 is YYNGEE. The CDR3 runs 16 residues. The CDR3 is CASSVEEEEPNTEAFF.

The CDR3 sequence: CASRVTQNTEAFF. The chain links TRBV27 to TRBJ1-1. This CDR3 has 13 residues. CDR1 is MNHEY, CDR2 SMNVEV, per germline (reference sequence).